This T cell receptor beta chain was captured in a study of blood T cells in healthy people across ages (dated by TCRdb to the mid-2010s). As for the study more broadly: In model experiments, template switching captured roughly one uniquely barcoded TCR beta cDNA molecule for every two T cells. Four age groups were formed from the donors: young (average 16 years), middle-aged (around 41), aged (62) and long-lived (around 80). The study measured age-related changes in TCR beta repertoire diversity using deep sequencing normalized with unique cDNA molecular identifiers. Using the same blood draw, the study looked at two additional independent replicas of 1 million unique cDNA reads for two donors, one aged 18 to 30 and the other aged 80 or older. To avoid experimental bias, donors of different ages were spread randomly across the sequencing lanes.

CDR1 and CDR2, looked up from the germline V gene, are MNHEY and SVGAGI. V gives up 8 bases and J gives up 7 bases, and the segment between their germline ends measures 18 bases. The CDR3 covers 14 residues, taking in both the cysteine and the phenylalanine. Of all the DNA, just the CDR3 is kept, 42 bases in frame from base 1. Library preparation employed 5' RACE. The sequencer listed for this sample is Illumina HiSeq 2500. A second PCR of roughly 7 to 11 cycles was performed with a sample-barcoded 5' primer and a J-beta primer mix. A template-switch 5' adaptor carrying 12 random nucleotides introduced a unique molecular identifier onto each TCR beta cDNA molecule. Each sample yielded at least 2.5 million CDR3-containing paired-end reads. First-strand cDNA synthesis was performed from all RNA using the Mint cDNA synthesis kit, with priming by a TRBC-specific oligonucleotide. After uracil-DNA glycosylase treatment, a first 18-cycle PCR used universal primers M1SS and BC2_uni_R on all cDNA. Regarding the original processing steps: Normalization of each sample was performed by random selection of 1 million high-quality reads, each carrying a distinct molecular identifier. Reads sharing molecular identifiers were discarded rather than binned into consensus sequences. MiTCR, set to a Q25 quality threshold and the strictest error-elimination algorithm, was used for CDR3 identification, clonotype clustering and error correction. Lower-bound total TCR beta diversity was estimated with a nonparametric unseen species model using Euler transformation. TCRdb reprocessed the public reads (quality trimming at Q25 with fastp, clone calling with MiXCR) and kept in-frame beta chains. Rows are unified per CDR3 protein, each entry keeping the most common DNA and genes. The V and J calls reflect TCRdb's pipeline rather than the authors' work. The sample records 1.4 million or so distinct CDR3 sequences, about 45% of which are singletons. More than 4% of the sample is taken by the ten largest.

With respect to this clonotype: It lacks a known antigen. Base qualities were left out, and no much larger clone turns up one base away.

Systemically healthy Caucasian individuals from Russia, 39 in total and aged about 6 to 95 years, were included as donors. Ten milliliters of peripheral blood were drawn from each donor into EDTA-treated Vacutainer tubes. Ficoll-Paque density-gradient centrifugation was used to isolate PBMCs, with at least 6.5 million obtained per sample. Total RNA, at least 6 micrograms per sample, was extracted from PBMCs with Trizol reagent. The percentages of naive CD45RAhigh/CD27high T cells were determined by flow cytometry on a PBMC aliquot from every donor. General conclusions and limits of the study: The long-lived group showed more naive CD4+ T cells, fewer expanded clones and increased TCR diversity than the aged group, suggesting age selection. Bulk unsorted PBMC profiling prevented conclusive comparison of naive and antigen-experienced compartments. A strong correlation was found between observed TCR beta diversity and the percentage of naive T cells measured by flow cytometry. The CMV infection status of donors was not known, potentially confounding age-related changes in expanded clonotypes. Estimates of total diversity based on one million sequenced T cells were considered lower bounds and underestimates. As age increased, observed TCR beta diversity per million T cells dropped in a roughly linear way, and a significant reduction was already evident by age roughly 36.

The sequence was obtained from a woman in her late teens or twenties in good health. The rearrangement joined TRBV6-5 to TRBJ2-1, with a tentative D gene TRBD2 over 5 matching bases. Material: blood. The CDR3 here reads CASQRVGGSNEQFF. At the DNA level, the sequence is TGTGCCAGCCAAAGGGTCGGCGGGTCTAATGAGCAGTTCTTC.